This T cell receptor (beta chain) emerged from a study of response to subunit inactivated influenza vaccine. V lost 7 bases and J 7 bases, leaving 8 bases between the germline ends. The CDR3 is made up of 12 amino acids. Per the germline V gene, CDR1 is SNHLY and CDR2 is FYNNEI. General study findings and limits: The authors offered the suggestion that each seasonal influenza vaccination recruits few new T cells.

TCRdb reprocessed the RT-PCR reads with MiXCR, giving one entry per CDR3 protein. This table holds hundreds of thousands of distinct CDR3 sequences, roughly 20% found once. This clonotype was seen only a few times. Antigen specificity is unknown. This sequence joins TRBV2 and TRBJ1-6; D gene ambiguous. The sequence was obtained from a man between 45 and 75 years old who received an inactivated influenza vaccine. Sample: PBMCs from blood, taken less than 22 months after vaccination. The CDR3 region has the DNA TGTGCCAGCACCACGAGGAATTCACCCCTCCACTTT. Protein sequence: CASTTRNSPLHF.